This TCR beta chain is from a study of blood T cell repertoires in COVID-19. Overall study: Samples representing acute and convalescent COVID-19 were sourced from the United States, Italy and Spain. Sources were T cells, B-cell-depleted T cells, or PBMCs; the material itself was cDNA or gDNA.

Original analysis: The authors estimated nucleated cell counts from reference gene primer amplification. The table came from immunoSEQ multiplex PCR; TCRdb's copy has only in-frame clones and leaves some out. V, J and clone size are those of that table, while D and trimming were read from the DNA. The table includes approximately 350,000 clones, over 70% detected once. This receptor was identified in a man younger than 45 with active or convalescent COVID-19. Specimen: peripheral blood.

The CDR3 DNA is TGTGCCAGTAGTAGGAGCGGCAATCAGCCCCAGCATTTT. It is translated as CASSRSGNQPQHF. V is TRBV19 and J is TRBJ1-5; D is unresolved. The CDR3 extends over 13 amino acids. The germline V and J ends were trimmed by 4 bases and 2 bases, with 6 bases remaining between them. Germline V gives CDR1 LNHDA, CDR2 SQIVND (reference sequence). Filled out from reference TRBV19 and TRBJ1-5, the complete variable domain reads DGGITQSPKYLFRKEGQNVTLSCEQNLNHDAMYWYRQDPGQGLRLIYYSQIVNDFQKGDIAEGYSVSREKKESFPLTVTSAQKNPTAFYLCASSRSGNQPQHFGDGTRLSIL.